The clone carrying this T cell receptor beta chain was observed at least ten times. The antigen remains unidentified. With iRepertoire HTBI primers and Arm-PCR of CDR3 regions, TCR beta libraries were built. Each CDR3 protein gets one entry after TCRdb re-called the multiplex PCR reads with MiXCR. The sample lists a few hundred thousand distinct CDR3 sequences, over 20% occurring once. This sample is drawn from a study of regulatory T cells in long-lasting Graves disease. Specified time point: newly diagnosed GD, antithyroid drugs for less than 3 months. TCR sequences were obtained from RNA taken from PBMCs. The collection involved drawing 8.5 to 9 milliliters of peripheral blood into EDTA tubes. Germline V gene sequence: CDR1 SEHNR, CDR2 FQNEAQ (reference sequence). V was shortened by 5 bases and J by 5 bases, with 9 bases between the two germline ends. The CDR3 is made up of 12 amino acids. Study-level results: Analyses excluded thyroid tissue, covering peripheral blood alone.

This chain joins TRBV7-9 and TRBJ1-1; D remains ambiguous. Sequenced material: peripheral blood mononuclear cells (PBMCs), taken at new diagnosis, from a patient treated with antithyroid drugs. The clonotype was recovered from a female donor with Graves disease. CDR3 loop: CASSRDATEAFF. The DNA of the CDR3 is TGTGCCAGCAGCCGTGACGCAACTGAAGCTTTCTTT.